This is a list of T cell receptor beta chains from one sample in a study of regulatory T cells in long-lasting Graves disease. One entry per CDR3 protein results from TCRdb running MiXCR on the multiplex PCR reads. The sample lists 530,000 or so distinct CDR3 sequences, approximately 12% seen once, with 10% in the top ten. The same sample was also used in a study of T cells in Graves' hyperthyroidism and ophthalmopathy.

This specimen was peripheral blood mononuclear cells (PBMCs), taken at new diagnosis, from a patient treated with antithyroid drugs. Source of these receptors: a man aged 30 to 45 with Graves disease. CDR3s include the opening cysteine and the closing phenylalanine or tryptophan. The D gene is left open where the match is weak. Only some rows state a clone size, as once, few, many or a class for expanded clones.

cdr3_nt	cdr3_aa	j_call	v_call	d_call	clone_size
TGTGCCATCAGTGGGACAGCCTACGAGCAGTACTTC	CAISGTAYEQYF	TRBJ2-7	TRBV10-3	-	many
TGCGCCAGCAGCTTCAGGGTTCCCGGGGAGCTGTTTTTT	CASSFRVPGELFF	TRBJ2-2	TRBV5-1	-	many
TGTGCCAGCAGAGTTGGTCGGGGACTATTATTTACTAAGAGCTCCTACAATGAGCAGTTCTTC	CASRVGRGLLFTKSSYNEQFF	TRBJ2-1	TRBV12-3/TRBV12-4	TRBD2	many
TGTGCCAGCAGCTTGGGACTAGCCCTTCCCTACAATGAGCAGTTCTTC	CASSLGLALPYNEQFF	TRBJ2-1	TRBV5-5	TRBD2	many
TGCGCCAGCAGCTTAGGCAGCGGGAGATACACCTTC	CASSLGSGRYTF	TRBJ1-2	TRBV5-1	-	-
TGTGCCAGCAGCGGTACAACGAGCGATGAGCAGTTCTTC	CASSGTTSDEQFF	TRBJ2-1	TRBV13	-	once
TGCGCCAGCAGCTTGACTAGCGGGAAGAGTATCTACGAGCAGTACTTC	CASSLTSGKSIYEQYF	TRBJ2-7	TRBV5-1	TRBD2	many
TGTGCCAGCAGCATGGGACTAGCGGGACGGGATACGCAGTATTTT	CASSMGLAGRDTQYF	TRBJ2-3	TRBV11-2	TRBD2	many
TGTGCCAGCAGTGTTCGTATGGGTCAGCCCCAGCATTTT	CASSVRMGQPQHF	TRBJ1-5	TRBV2	-	many
TGTGCCAGCAGTCCATGGACAGGTCAAGAGACCCAGTACTTC	CASSPWTGQETQYF	TRBJ2-5	TRBV28	TRBD1	many
TGTGCCAGCAAAGTCTCTAGCGGGATTTATGGCGGGGAGCTGTTTTTT	CASKVSSGIYGGELFF	TRBJ2-2	TRBV6-1	TRBD2	many
TGTGCCAGCAGTGAAGGCGGCCTAGCGGGCGCCGAGCAGTACTTC	CASSEGGLAGAEQYF	TRBJ2-7	TRBV6-1	TRBD2	many
TGTGCCAGCAGCTCCAACCCACGGACAGGGCGATACGAGCAGTACTTC	CASSSNPRTGRYEQYF	TRBJ2-7	TRBV7-9	TRBD1	few
TGTGCCAGCAGCGGCGGAGGGCGCGCGAGCGATGAGCAGTTCTTC	CASSGGGRASDEQFF	TRBJ2-1	TRBV6-2/TRBV6-3	-	many
TGTGCCAGCACGGGGGTTGGGGGGCCGACAGATACGCAGTATTTT	CASTGVGGPTDTQYF	TRBJ2-3	TRBV2	-	many
TGTGCCAGCAGCCAATATGACACCGACGAGCAGTACTTC	CASSQYDTDEQYF	TRBJ2-7	TRBV14	-	few
TGTGCCACCAGCAGGGACCGAATCAAATTATATAATTCACCCCTCCACTTT	CATSRDRIKLYNSPLHF	TRBJ1-6	TRBV15	-	few
TGTGCCAGTAGAACTAGCGGCACCGACCAGGAGACCCAGTACTTC	CASRTSGTDQETQYF	TRBJ2-5	TRBV19	TRBD2	many
TGTGCCAGCAGCCAAGCGAGGAGTCGCGGAGAGCAGTTCTTC	CASSQARSRGEQFF	TRBJ2-1	TRBV3-1	-	many
TGTGCCAGCAGCCACGAATCAGACACTGAAGCTTTCTTT	CASSHESDTEAFF	TRBJ1-1	TRBV7-9	-	many
TGTGCCAGCAGCCATTTCGCTAGCGGGGGGAAAGATACGCAGTATTTT	CASSHFASGGKDTQYF	TRBJ2-3	TRBV14	TRBD2	few
TGTGCCAGCAGAAGACTAGCGGGGAATACGCAGTATTTT	CASRRLAGNTQYF	TRBJ2-3	TRBV6-1	TRBD2	-